This note documents a single TCR beta chain sequence. Its antigen is still unknown. The gene names given are mouse names. From the germline J gene comes the end of the CDR3, since the read stops 1 residue before it. The data stem from a study of tissue T cells after allogeneic stem cell transplantation. Study results and limitations: Only a limited share of tissue TCRs appeared in blood or spleen. TCR repertoires tracked anatomic similarity, regardless of disease or transplant status. Some tissue clones might be persisting host cells; their alloreactivity or antigen specificity was not determined. The patient cohort was small and clinically heterogeneous, with limited sampling depth.

Profiling relied on immunoSEQ multiplex PCR, and the TCRdb table lists in-frame clones only, not all of them. Seen here are around 17,000 clones, about three quarters observed once, and the top ten hold 0.75% to 1%. Trimming pared 2 bases from V and 4 bases from J, leaving 11 bases between. The CDR3 totals 13 residues. Germline V lookup: CDR1 GFQATS, CDR2 STVNSAI. The source is a female BALB/c mouse in good health. For this mouse line, the MHC haplotype is H2-d. The sample consisted of spleen. The chain links TRBV20 to TRBJ1-2, with D maybe TRBD1 (5 bases). This chain's CDR3 is CGARKGKGSDYTF. CDR3 DNA, as far as it was read: TGTGGTGCTAGGAAGGGGAAGGGCTCCGACTACACC.